Presented here are 2 T cell receptor beta chains from one specimen sequenced in a study of breast tumors, draining lymph nodes, adjacent tissues. Samples came from axillary lymph nodes draining the breast cancer. A single record per CDR3 protein comes from TCRdb applying MiXCR to the multiplex PCR reads. The sample holds roughly 130,000 distinct CDR3 sequences, about 20% seen once. Sequencing was performed on axillary lymph node tissue. Source of these receptors: a female donor with breast cancer. Some clones in this sample may be carry-over from other donors' samples.

In this sample, this clonotype turned up many times. The V call is TRBV7-3, the J call TRBJ2-2, with D unclear. CDR1 and CDR2 from the germline V gene are SGHTA and FQGTGA. V was cut by 1 base and J by 8 bases, with 8 bases left in between. The CDR3 is 13 amino acids. The CDR3 reads CASSLSLLGELFF. The CDR3 region has the DNA TGTGCCAGCAGCTTAAGCCTATTGGGGGAGCTGTTTTTT.

The CDR3 region is CASRALAGVPLSTDTQYF. The CDR3 DNA follows: TGTGCCAGCAGGGCTCTAGCGGGAGTGCCCCTCAGCACAGATACGCAGTATTTT. The J gene is TRBJ2-3, the V gene TRBV28, with TRBD2 matching over 10 bases. Germline loops: CDR1 MDHEN, CDR2 SYDVKM. Trimming at V came to 6 bases and at J to 0 bases, leaving 12 bases not matched to a gene. The CDR3 runs 18 residues.